The 9 T cell receptor beta chains in this list originate from one sample, sequenced in a study of T cells in localized non-small cell lung cancer. The method was immunoSEQ multiplex PCR; TCRdb's version includes in-frame clones alone and lacks a portion of them. The sample consists of fewer than 25,000 clones, over 75% of them appearing once. Source: peripheral blood, taken before any cancer treatment. These receptors originate from a woman aged 40 to 75 with stage I lung adenocarcinoma.

This chain joins TRBV5-1 and TRBJ1-2, with TRBD1 identical over 7 bases. The CDR3 is 13 amino acids. CDR1 and CDR2 (germline): SGHRS, YFSETQ. V lost 4 bases and J lost 8; bases outside the gene matches: 8. For the CDR3, the DNA is TGCGCCAGCAGCATTCGGGACAGCACGGGCTACACCTTC. Protein product: CASSIRDSTGYTF.

The chain has TRBV7-9 and TRBJ2-2; D possibly matches TRBD1 or TRBD2 (5 bases each). With 5 bases removed from V and 7 bases from J, the gap between germline ends came to 20 bases. The V gene's germline CDR1 is SEHNR and CDR2 FQNEAQ (reference sequence). The CDR3 has 16 amino acids. CDR3 loop: CASSPRDGRLFGELFF. As DNA, the CDR3 is TGTGCCAGCAGCCCCCGGGACGGAAGGTTGTTCGGGGAGCTGTTTTTT. The whole variable domain, filled in from reference TRBV7-9 and TRBJ2-2, reads DTGVSQNPRHKITKRGQNVTFRCDPISEHNRLYWYRQTLGQGPEFLTYFQNEAQLEKSRLLSDRFSAERPKGSFSTLEIQRTEQGDSAMYLCASSPRDGRLFGELFFGEGSRLTVL.

Here the CDR3 reads CASSLSSGRGRQPQHF. In DNA, the CDR3 is TGTGCCAGCAGTTTATCGTCCGGGCGAGGCCGACAGCCCCAGCATTTT. The chain has TRBV27 and TRBJ1-5; the D is unclear. V was shortened by 0 bases and J by 7 bases, with 16 bases between the two germline ends. The CDR3 totals 16 residues. Germline CDR1 MNHEY, CDR2 SMNVEV (reference sequence).

The V call is TRBV5-5, the J call TRBJ2-1; tentatively, D is TRBD2 (5 bases). CDR1 is SGHKS and CDR2 is YYEKEE in the germline V gene (reference sequence). V lost 4 bases, J lost 1 base, and 9 bases lay in between. This CDR3 region has 14 residues. The CDR3 DNA sequence: TGTGCCAGCAGCGATGCGGGTTCCTACAATGAGCAGTTCTTC. Translation: CASSDAGSYNEQFF.

The chain recombines TRBV11-1 with TRBJ1-3; possibly TRBD1 for D (6 bases). The CDR3 runs 15 residues. Trimming pared 5 bases from V and 0 bases from J, leaving 11 bases between. Germline values: CDR1 SGHAT, CDR2 FQDESV (reference sequence). Here the CDR3 reads CASSKRGNSGNTIYF. In nucleotides, the CDR3 is TGTGCCAGCAGCAAAAGGGGGAACTCTGGAAACACCATATATTTT.

The chain is built from TRBV7-8 and TRBJ2-5; D is undetermined. The germline V gene encodes CDR1 SGHVS and CDR2 FQNEAQ. This CDR3 spans 12 amino acids. Deletions cut 6 bases from V and 5 bases from J, with 10 bases between. As DNA, the CDR3 is TGTGCCAGCAGTTTCCGTCGCGAGACCCAGTACTTC. Translating gives CASSFRRETQYF.

The chain has TRBV6-5 and TRBJ1-2, with D perhaps TRBD1 (5 bases). Looked up from germline, CDR1 is MNHEY and CDR2 is SVGAGI. Trimming pared 0 bases from V and 6 bases from J, leaving 14 bases between. The CDR3 runs to 15 residues. The CDR3 region has the DNA TGTGCCAGCAGTTACTCGGTTGACAGCCCGAATGGCTACACCTTC. Translated: CASSYSVDSPNGYTF.

The V call is TRBV2, the J call TRBJ2-4; a possible D gene is TRBD2 (7 bases). Trimming removed 8 bases at V and 8 bases at J, with 16 bases between. The germline gives CDR1 SNHLY, CDR2 FYNNEI. CDR3 size: 13 residues. DNA for the CDR3: TGTGCCAGCGGGGGCGGGAGAAGGGACATTCAGTACTTC. This codes for CASGGGRRDIQYF.

The genes are TRBV6-1 and TRBJ2-7; 7 bases fit TRBD1. CDR3 size: 14 residues. With 6 bases clipped from V and 2 bases from J, the junction kept 7 bases outside the gene matches. CDR1 is MNHNS, CDR2 SASEGT, per germline. The CDR3 loop is CASRWTGPTYEQYF. The DNA of the CDR3 is TGTGCCAGCAGGTGGACAGGACCAACCTACGAGCAGTACTTC.